The 24 T cell receptor beta chains below were found in one sample sequenced in a study of shared T cell receptors in the human thymus. Assay used: immunoSEQ multiplex PCR; TCRdb lists only in-frame clones, some missing. The table lists hundreds of thousands of clones, 80% to 90% of them singletons. These data are also associated with another study on human thymus T cells.

The sequencing sample was made of thymocytes. These receptors were taken from a girl less than two years old with a congenital heart defect.

The J gene is TRBJ1-4, the V gene TRBV28; 10 nucleotides agree with TRBD1. V lost 0 bases, J lost 2 bases, and 12 bases stayed unmatched. Germline V gene data show CDR1 as MDHEN and CDR2 as SYDVKM. CDR3 length equals 20 residues. CDR3 DNA sequence: TGTGCCAGCAGTTTATGGCGGACAGGGGGACGTGGAAAGACTAATGAAAAACTGTTTTTT. It is translated as CASSLWRTGGRGKTNEKLFF.

This clone was observed once. The chain is built from TRBV27 and TRBJ2-7; D possibly corresponds to TRBD1 (5 bases). Germline V CDR1 and CDR2: MNHEY, SMNVEV (reference sequence). Trimming took off 2 bases at V and 5 bases at J, with 7 bases between the two ends. The CDR3 runs to 12 residues. Here the CDR3 DNA reads TGTGCCAGCAGTTTAAGGGGCGACGAGCAGTACTTC. The encoded protein is CASSLRGDEQYF.

The chain combines TRBV28 with TRBJ2-7; D gene uncertain. The germline gives CDR1 MDHEN, CDR2 SYDVKM. The CDR3 is made up of 14 amino acids. Deletions cut 3 bases from V and 2 bases from J, with 11 bases between. The CDR3 here is CASSLARVAYEQYF. CDR3 in DNA: TGTGCCAGCAGTTTGGCTCGGGTTGCCTACGAGCAGTACTTC.

The chain carries TRBV27 and TRBJ1-4; a possible D gene is TRBD1 (6 bases). The CDR3 covers 15 residues. Per germline, CDR1 MNHEY and CDR2 SMNVEV (reference sequence). Trimming took off 4 bases at V and 4 bases at J, with 13 bases between the two ends. The CDR3 is CASSSAQGFNEKLFF. The CDR3 nucleotides read TGTGCCAGCAGTTCCGCACAGGGCTTTAATGAAAAACTGTTTTTT.

The rearrangement uses TRBV27 and TRBJ1-1, with TRBD1 matching over 7 bases. The V gene's germline CDR1 is MNHEY and CDR2 SMNVEV (reference sequence). V trimming: 3 bases; J trimming: 10 bases; junction bases outside the gene matches: 11. CDR3 size: 14 residues. The CDR3 coding sequence is TGTGCCAGCAGTTTGGGACTAGGGGACAGTAGAGCTTTCTTT. Encoded protein: CASSLGLGDSRAFF.

The rearrangement uses TRBV2 and TRBJ1-4, with a tentative D call TRBD1 (5 bases). Per germline, CDR1 SNHLY and CDR2 FYNNEI. Trimming took 0 bases from V and 0 from J, leaving 8 bases between them. The CDR3 runs 16 residues. The CDR3 loop is CASSEAGGSTNEKLFF. In DNA, the CDR3 is TGTGCCAGCAGTGAAGCCGGGGGTTCAACTAATGAAAAACTGTTTTTT. Complete variable domain (other parts from reference TRBV2 and TRBJ1-4): EPEVTQTPSHQVTQMGQEVILRCVPISNHLYFYWYRQILGQKVEFLVSFYNNEISEKSEIFDDQFSVERPDGSNFTLKIRSTKLEDSAMYFCASSEAGGSTNEKLFFGSGTQLSVL.

The gene calls are TRBV4-2 and TRBJ2-7; D unresolved. The CDR3 contains 12 residues. The germline CDR1 and CDR2 sequences are LGHNA and YNFKEQ. V lost 1 base to trimming and J lost 4 bases, with 5 bases between them. The DNA of the CDR3 is TGTGCCAGCAGCCAAGGGCAGTACGAGCAGTACTTC. Translated, it gives CASSQGQYEQYF.

The CDR3 coding sequence is TGTGCCAGCAGTTCCGGCCAGGCAAGTGAAGCTTTCTTT. Protein product: CASSSGQASEAFF. The chain uses TRBV6-6 and TRBJ1-1; D is undetermined. The CDR3 is 13 residues long. Trimming stripped 4 bases from V and 7 bases from J, with 13 bases between. Germline V gene lookup returns CDR1 MNHNY and CDR2 SVGAGI (reference sequence).

The J gene is TRBJ1-1, the V gene TRBV4-1; D gene ambiguous. The CDR3 spans 15 residues. The V end lost 0 bases, the J end lost 5 bases, and 13 bases lay between the germline ends. The germline CDR1 and CDR2 sequences are MGHRA and YSYEKL. CDR3 amino acids: CASSQDNPVGTEAFF. In DNA form, the CDR3 reads TGCGCCAGCAGCCAAGATAATCCGGTCGGGACTGAAGCTTTCTTT.

V usage is TRBV15 and J usage is TRBJ2-5, with TRBD2 matching over 8 bases. Trimming cost V 5 bases and J 6 bases; bases outside gene matches: 20. Germline CDR1 reads LNHNV; CDR2 reads YYDKDF (reference sequence). The length of the CDR3 is 18 residues. The CDR3, as DNA: TGTGCCACCAGCGAAGGACCACCGGGACTAGTGACGTCTCAGACCCAGTACTTC. This sequence encodes CATSEGPPGLVTSQTQYF.

The chain recombines TRBV14 with TRBJ1-1; the D is unclear. The CDR3 totals 14 residues. The germline gives CDR1 SGHDN, CDR2 FVKESK. V lost 1 base to trimming and J lost 1 base, with 7 bases between them. The CDR3 DNA is TGTGCCAGCAGCCAAGGGAGAAGGAACACTGAAGCTTTCTTT. It codes for CASSQGRRNTEAFF.

The chain recombines TRBV7-9 with TRBJ1-2, with D hard to call. The germline V and J ends were trimmed by 2 bases and 4 bases, with 14 bases remaining between them. Germline values: CDR1 SEHNR, CDR2 FQNEAQ (reference sequence). CDR3 length: 15 residues. Here the CDR3 reads CASSLNMVSSYGYTF. CDR3 coding DNA: TGTGCCAGCAGCTTAAACATGGTCTCCTCCTATGGCTACACCTTC. Together with reference TRBV7-9 and TRBJ1-2, the CDR3 gives the full variable domain: DTGVSQNPRHKITKRGQNVTFRCDPISEHNRLYWYRQTLGQGPEFLTYFQNEAQLEKSRLLSDRFSAERPKGSFSTLEIQRTEQGDSAMYLCASSLNMVSSYGYTFGSGTRLTVV.

This chain connects TRBV4-1 to TRBJ1-1, with a tentative D call TRBD1 (6 bases). Germline values: CDR1 MGHRA, CDR2 YSYEKL. The CDR3 is 15 amino acids. V lost 3 bases to trimming and J lost 0 bases, with 11 bases between them. The CDR3 sequence is CASSHPGALNTEAFF. CDR3 nucleotide sequence: TGCGCCAGCAGCCATCCAGGGGCCTTGAACACTGAAGCTTTCTTT.

This chain joins TRBV15 and TRBJ1-5; 8 bases match TRBD1. Germline V CDR1 and CDR2: LNHNV, YYDKDF (reference sequence). V lost 4 bases and J lost 7; bases outside the gene matches: 6. The CDR3 extends over 14 amino acids. The CDR3 loop reads CATSKQGGFQPQHF. In DNA form, the CDR3 reads TGTGCCACCAGCAAACAGGGGGGATTCCAGCCCCAGCATTTT.

CDR3 sequence reads: CASSGGSGSNQPQHF. CDR3 in DNA: TGTGCCAGTTCCGGAGGTTCAGGAAGCAATCAGCCCCAGCATTTT. The chain recombines TRBV2 with TRBJ1-5, with unresolved D. This CDR3 spans 15 amino acids. Trimming stripped 9 bases from V and 1 base from J, with 16 bases between. Germline V lookup: CDR1 SNHLY, CDR2 FYNNEI.

For the CDR3, the DNA is TGTGCCAGCAGCCACTCGGGACACCCATCCTACAATGAGCAGTTCTTC. It is translated as CASSHSGHPSYNEQFF. The chain joins TRBV9 to TRBJ2-1, with D possibly matching TRBD1 (6 bases). The V end lost 4 bases, the J end lost 1 base, and 15 bases lay between the germline ends. In germline, CDR1 is SGDLS, CDR2 YYNGEE. This CDR3 comprises 16 residues.

J is TRBJ1-2 and V is TRBV5-1; D perhaps matches TRBD1 (5 bases). Germline values: CDR1 SGHRS, CDR2 YFSETQ. This CDR3 has 16 residues. V lost 2 bases and J lost 8, with 22 bases in between. In nucleotides, the CDR3 is TGCGCCAGCAGCTTTCTCCCCCGAAGGGGTTTGCGGGGCTACACCTTC. Protein sequence: CASSFLPRRGLRGYTF.

The DNA of the CDR3 is TGTGCCAGCTCAAGCGCTGACGAACGGGCTTACGCGGGGGGTACGCAGTATTTT. This codes for CASSSADERAYAGGTQYF. The V call is TRBV18, the J call TRBJ2-3, with 8 bases identical to TRBD2. The V gene end was trimmed by 5 bases and the J gene end by 8 bases; junction bases not matched to a gene: 21. Germline CDR1 and CDR2: KGHSH and LQKENI. CDR3 size: 18 residues.

The chain is built from TRBV28 and TRBJ1-2; possibly TRBD1 for D (5 bases). This CDR3 is 14 amino acids long. V lost 3 bases and J lost 14, with 22 bases in between. Per the germline V gene, CDR1 is MDHEN and CDR2 is SYDVKM. The CDR3 bases are TGTGCCAGCAGTTTGCCCGGACCGTCCGATGGGGGGACCTTC. Amino acid sequence: CASSLPGPSDGGTF.

The gene calls are TRBV30 and TRBJ2-7; D ambiguous. Germline CDR1 is GTSNPN and CDR2 is SVGIG (reference sequence). V gave up 4 bases and J gave up 3 bases, with 16 bases separating them. This CDR3 comprises 14 residues. This chain's CDR3 is CAWNPAGSRYEQYF. As DNA, the CDR3 is TGTGCCTGGAATCCCGCCGGGTCTCGCTACGAGCAGTACTTC.

This clone was observed a few times. The rearrangement joins TRBV19 to TRBJ1-5; D may be TRBD1 (6 bases). Germline V gene lookup returns CDR1 LNHDA and CDR2 SQIVND (reference sequence). Trimming took 6 bases from V and 3 from J, leaving 27 bases between them. The CDR3 loop spans 19 amino acids. As DNA, the CDR3 is TGTGCCAGTAGATCACTTCACGGTTGGGGGACACCCCTCAATCAGCCCCAGCATTTT. This gives the protein CASRSLHGWGTPLNQPQHF. Full variable domain (remainder filled in from reference TRBV19 and TRBJ1-5): DGGITQSPKYLFRKEGQNVTLSCEQNLNHDAMYWYRQDPGQGLRLIYYSQIVNDFQKGDIAEGYSVSREKKESFPLTVTSAQKNPTAFYLCASRSLHGWGTPLNQPQHFGDGTRLSIL.

This clone has just one count. The chain links TRBV4-1 to TRBJ2-7, with 12 bases aligning to TRBD1. The ends lost 1 base at V and 5 bases at J; junction bases unmatched: 9. Germline CDR1 is MGHRA and CDR2 is YSYEKL. This CDR3 has 17 amino acids. The CDR3 sequence: CASSQGWYRDRGHEQYF. Here the CDR3 DNA reads TGCGCCAGCAGCCAAGGATGGTATCGGGACAGGGGGCACGAGCAGTACTTC.

The genes are TRBV27 and TRBJ1-6; a weak D match, TRBD1 (6 bases). Trimming took off 5 bases at V and 7 bases at J, with 15 bases between the two ends. The CDR3 runs 15 residues. The germline V gene encodes CDR1 MNHEY and CDR2 SMNVEV (reference sequence). Written as DNA, the CDR3 is TGTGCCAGCAGTACACTACAGGGCGGGAATTCACCCCTCCACTTT. It yields the protein CASSTLQGGNSPLHF.

This rearrangement joins TRBV9 to TRBJ2-4, with TRBD2 as a possible D gene (7 bases). Germline CDR1 SGDLS, CDR2 YYNGEE. The CDR3 loop spans 19 amino acids. V was shortened by 3 bases and J by 0 bases, with 22 bases between the two germline ends. CDR3 residues: CASSDPGHQAGIAKNIQYF. CDR3 bases: TGTGCCAGCAGCGACCCGGGACACCAAGCGGGGATAGCCAAAAACATTCAGTACTTC. Full variable domain (rest looked up from reference TRBV9 and TRBJ2-4): DSGVTQTPKHLITATGQRVTLRCSPRSGDLSVYWYQQSLDQGLQFLIQYYNGEERAKGNILERFSAQQFPDLHSELNLSSLELGDSALYFCASSDPGHQAGIAKNIQYFGAGTRLSVL.